This TCR beta chain comes out of a study of T cell changes during pregnancy in multiple sclerosis. Profiled with immunoSEQ multiplex PCR; TCRdb holds only in-frame clones, not every one. The profile shows some 60,000 clones, 80% to 95% of them singletons. The TCR was taken from a female donor with multiple sclerosis, enrolled in a pregnancy study. The source material was peripheral blood, sampled in the first trimester of pregnancy.

This CDR3 is CASSQDLGGGAVHLSYNEQFF. The CDR3 region has the DNA TGCGCCAGCAGCCAAGATCTTGGCGGGGGGGCCGTCCATTTATCCTACAATGAGCAGTTCTTC. V gene TRBV4-3 combines with J gene TRBJ2-1; 9 nucleotides match TRBD2. V lost 0 bases and J lost 1; bases outside the gene matches: 16. This CDR3 region has 21 residues. Germline-derived CDR1 and CDR2 are LGHNA and YSLEER.